This T cell receptor (beta chain) appears in the sequencing data of a study of early T cells in non-severe SARS-CoV-2 infection. In the study overall: The chains were unpaired, and the sequenced material was bulk RNA from unsorted whole blood.

Unique molecular identifiers tagged individual cDNA molecules. TCRdb re-analysed the 5' RACE reads in MiXCR, keeping a single row per CDR3 protein. This sample has about 50,000 distinct CDR3 sequences, with roughly 9.3% found just once. Deletions cut 6 bases from V and 10 bases from J, with 13 bases between. The length of the CDR3 is 11 residues. The germline V gene has CDR1 DFQATT and CDR2 SNEGSKA (reference sequence). The chain joins TRBV20-1 to TRBJ2-4; no reliable D call. The origin of this receptor is an adult who was a healthcare worker with PCR-confirmed SARS-CoV-2 infection or an uninfected control (not recorded which). The sequencing input was whole blood. CDR3: CSAGPQGIQYF. Written as DNA, the CDR3 is TGCAGTGCCGGACCCCAAGGGATTCAGTACTTC.